One TCR beta chain is described in this entry. These data come from a study of control samples from healthy donors and cancer patients. The CDR3 runs to 19 residues. Trimming cost V 3 bases and J 3 bases; bases outside gene matches: 17. Germline CDR1 and CDR2: MDHEN and SYDVKM. Assay used: immunoSEQ multiplex PCR; TCRdb lists only in-frame clones, some missing. The data show under 100,000 clones, with about 85% seen just once and 14% held by the top ten. The chain combines TRBV28 with TRBJ1-3, with TRBD1 identical over 7 bases. This clonotype originated in a woman in her 70s in good health. What was sequenced was blood. DNA for the CDR3: TGTGCCAGCAGTTTTGGGCGCCCGGGACAGCGGGTGGGTGGAAACACCATATATTTT. Its protein product is CASSFGRPGQRVGGNTIYF.